The clone carrying this T cell receptor beta chain was seen only once. Its antigen is unidentified. The sample belongs to a study of CD8 T cells in Susac syndrome. The overall study: Patients with Susac syndrome were therapy-naive, on corticosteroids, or on intravenous immunoglobulin alone at the time that blood was drawn.

RNA in amounts of about 0.5 to 1 ug was reverse transcribed with random hexamers. TCRdb re-called the immunoSEQ multiplex PCR reads through MiXCR, storing one row per CDR3 protein. This sample has around 110,000 distinct CDR3 sequences, with approximately 94% found just once. General study points: Susac CD8+ cells expanded clonally the most in TEMRA cells and in active patients.

This CDR3 spans 15 amino acids. Trimming removed 2 bases from V and 4 bases from J, with 12 bases in between. The germline V gene has CDR1 MGHRA and CDR2 YSYEKL. Source material: CD8+ T cells from PBMCs. The receptor comes from a human donor with Susac syndrome. The V and J genes are TRBV4-1 and TRBJ1-5, with D perhaps TRBD1 (6 bases). CDR3 in amino acids: CASSQQQGGNQPQHF. CDR3 nucleotides: TGCGCCAGCAGCCAACAACAGGGTGGGAATCAGCCCCAGCATTTT.